Below are 9 T cell receptor beta chains sequenced from a single sample in a study of vaccination and CD4 T cells after COVID-19. The antigens these receptors bind are not known. Treatment given: roughly ten-day PBMC culture with coronavirus spike peptide pools or control peptides (ViraFEST assay). Sequencing of DNA taken from cultured CD4+ T cells relied on the Oncomine TCR Beta short-read assay. TCRdb re-called the PCR reads with MiXCR, one entry per CDR3 protein. The profile shows 15,000 or so distinct CDR3 sequences, about 74% of them singletons. Sequencing used CD4+ T cells from blood, cultured in vitro. These receptors were collected from a human donor who had recovered from COVID-19.

This chain uses TRBV6-1 with TRBJ1-5; a possible D gene is TRBD1 (6 bases). V was clipped by 3 bases and J by 6 bases, with 15 bases between them. CDR3 length equals 15 residues. Germline lookup yields CDR1 MNHNS and CDR2 SASEGT. CDR3 DNA: TGTGCCAGCAGTGACCCCGGGACATCAGTTCAGCCCCAGCATTTT. Translation gives CASSDPGTSVQPQHF.

The chain recombines TRBV28 with TRBJ1-1; D is unresolved. V lost 2 bases, J lost 3 bases, and 4 bases lay in between. Germline V gene sequence: CDR1 MDHEN, CDR2 SYDVKM. This CDR3 has 12 amino acids. The chain's CDR3 is CASSLRDTEAFF. DNA for the CDR3: TGTGCCAGCAGTTTAAGGGACACTGAAGCTTTCTTT. Drawing the rest from reference TRBV28 and TRBJ1-1, the complete variable domain is DVKVTQSSRYLVKRTGEKVFLECVQDMDHENMFWYRQDPGLGLRLIYFSYDVKMKEKGDIPEGYSVSREKKERFSLILESASTNQTSMYLCASSLRDTEAFFGQGTRLTVV.

This clonotype was seen only once. The rearrangement joins TRBV24-1 to TRBJ2-3, with 8 bases matching TRBD1. Germline V gives CDR1 KGHDR, CDR2 SFDVKD. The CDR3 sequence is 13 residues long. The V and J ends lost 9 bases and 2 bases, in that order; junction bases with no gene match: 3. The CDR3 DNA reads TGTGCCACCCGGACAGGGCCCACAGATACGCAGTATTTT. It encodes CATRTGPTDTQYF.

The V gene is TRBV7-2, the J gene TRBJ2-3; no firm D call. This CDR3 region has 12 residues. The V gene lost 5 bases and the J gene lost 6 bases, with 9 bases spanning the gap. In germline, CDR1 is SGHTA, CDR2 FQGNSA. The CDR3, as DNA: TGTGCCAGCAGCCCCCTCGGCGATACGCAGTATTTT. Translation: CASSPLGDTQYF.

This chain links TRBV5-1 with TRBJ2-2, with 11 nucleotides matching TRBD1. Germline V lookup: CDR1 SGHRS, CDR2 YFSETQ. The ends lost 7 bases at V and 6 bases at J; junction bases unmatched: 2. The CDR3 is made up of 13 amino acids. The CDR3 protein is CASEGQGAGELFF. As DNA, the CDR3 is TGCGCCAGCGAGGGACAGGGGGCCGGGGAGCTGTTTTTT.

This clonotype was seen a single time. The chain carries TRBV7-2 and TRBJ1-3; unclear D gene. Between the trimmed V and J ends, which lost 5 bases and 3 bases, there was a span of 14 bases. This CDR3 has 15 amino acids. Germline V gene sequence: CDR1 SGHTA, CDR2 FQGNSA. DNA of the CDR3: TGTGCCAGCAGCCCAAGGACGGAGGGTGGAAACACCATATATTTT. This codes for CASSPRTEGGNTIYF.

The chain combines TRBV20-1 with TRBJ2-5, with D maybe TRBD2 (5 bases). Trimming removed 7 bases at V and 4 bases at J, with 19 bases between. The CDR3 runs 14 residues. Germline assignment: CDR1 DFQATT and CDR2 SNEGSKA (reference sequence). CDR3 coding DNA: TGCAGTGTTCCCGCCGCGGGTGTGGCAGAGACCCAGTACTTC. It yields the protein CSVPAAGVAETQYF.

The chain is built from TRBV19 and TRBJ2-3, with D hard to call. Trimming stripped 8 bases from V and 2 bases from J, with 11 bases between. CDR3 length: 13 residues. CDR1 is LNHDA, CDR2 SQIVND, per germline (reference sequence). The CDR3 spells CASHQRTTDTQYF. CDR3 nucleotides: TGTGCCAGTCACCAGCGAACCACAGATACGCAGTATTTT.

The chain combines TRBV20-1 with TRBJ1-1; D unresolved. The CDR3 has 14 amino acids. The germline V gene encodes CDR1 DFQATT and CDR2 SNEGSKA (reference sequence). Trimming pared 6 bases from V and 0 bases from J, leaving 14 bases between. The CDR3 DNA sequence: TGCAGTGCCGACCGCGGCACCATGAACACTGAAGCTTTCTTT. Amino acids: CSADRGTMNTEAFF.